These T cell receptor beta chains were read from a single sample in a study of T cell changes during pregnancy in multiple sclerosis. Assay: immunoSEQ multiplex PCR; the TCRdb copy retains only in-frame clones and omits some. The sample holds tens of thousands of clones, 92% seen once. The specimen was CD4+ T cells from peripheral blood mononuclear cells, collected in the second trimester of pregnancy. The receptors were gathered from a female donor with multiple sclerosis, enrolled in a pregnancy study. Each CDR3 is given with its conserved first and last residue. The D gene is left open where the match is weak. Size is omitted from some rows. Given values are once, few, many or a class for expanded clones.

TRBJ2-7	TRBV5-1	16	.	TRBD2	CASSPGPAGVYYEQYF	TGCGCCAGCAGCCCGGGTCCAGCGGGAGTATACTACGAGCAGTACTTC
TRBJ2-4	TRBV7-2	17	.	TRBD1	CASSLGGDRGYLNIQYF	TGTGCCAGCAGCTTAGGGGGGGACAGGGGATATCTAAACATTCAGTACTTC
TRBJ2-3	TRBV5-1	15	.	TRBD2	CASRTSGGITDTQYF	TGCGCCAGTCGGACTAGCGGGGGAATCACAGATACGCAGTATTTT
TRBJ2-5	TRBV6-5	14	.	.	CASSNTGLGGTQYF	TGTGCCAGCAGTAACACAGGGTTAGGCGGGACCCAGTACTTC
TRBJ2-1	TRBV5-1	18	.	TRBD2	CASSLAGLAGTDYNEQFF	TGCGCCAGCAGCTTGGCCGGGCTAGCGGGGACCGACTACAATGAGCAGTTCTTC
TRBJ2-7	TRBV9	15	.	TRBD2	CASSEGPGGSDEQYF	TGTGCCAGCAGCGAGGGACCGGGAGGTAGCGACGAGCAGTACTTC
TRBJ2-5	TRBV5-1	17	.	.	CASSLNLAGSAGETQYF	TGCGCCAGCAGCTTGAATTTGGCGGGGAGCGCGGGAGAGACCCAGTACTTC
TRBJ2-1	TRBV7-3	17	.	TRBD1	CASSLTGDRANLNEQFF	TGTGCCAGCAGCTTAACGGGGGACAGGGCGAACCTCAATGAGCAGTTCTTC
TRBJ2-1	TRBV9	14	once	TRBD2	CASSVVGGSNEQFF	TGTGCCAGCAGCGTAGTGGGCGGGAGCAATGAGCAGTTCTTC
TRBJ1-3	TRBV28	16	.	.	CASSFLTTGRGNTIYF	TGTGCCAGCAGTTTCCTGACGACAGGCAGGGGAAACACCATATATTTT
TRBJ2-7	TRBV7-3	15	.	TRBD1	CASSLTGTGSYEQYF	TGTGCCAGCAGCTTAACGGGGACAGGGTCCTACGAGCAGTACTTC
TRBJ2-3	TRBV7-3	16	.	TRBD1	CASSLQPTGGTDTQYF	TGTGCCAGCAGCTTACAACCGACAGGGGGCACAGATACGCAGTATTTT
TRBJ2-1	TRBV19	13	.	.	CASSTGVYNEQFF	TGTGCCAGTAGTACAGGGGTCTACAATGAGCAGTTCTTC
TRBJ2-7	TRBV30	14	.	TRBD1	CAWTVRDRGNEQYF	TGTGCCTGGACGGTAAGAGACAGGGGGAACGAGCAGTACTTC
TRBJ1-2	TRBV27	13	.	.	CASSFFGRYGYTF	TGTGCCAGCAGTTTCTTTGGGAGATATGGCTACACCTTC
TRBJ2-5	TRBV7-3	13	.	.	CASSRGTLETQYF	TGTGCCAGCAGCCGAGGGACTTTAGAGACCCAGTACTTC
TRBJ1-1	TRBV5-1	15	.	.	CASSLSAGANTEAFF	TGCGCCAGCAGCTTGAGTGCAGGGGCGAACACTGAAGCTTTCTTT
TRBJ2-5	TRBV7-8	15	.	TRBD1	CASSLGAGGLETQYF	TGTGCCAGCAGCTTAGGGGCAGGGGGATTGGAGACCCAGTACTTC
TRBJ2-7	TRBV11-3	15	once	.	CASSPGPGETYEQYF	TGTGCCAGCAGCCCTGGCCCAGGGGAGACCTACGAGCAGTACTTC
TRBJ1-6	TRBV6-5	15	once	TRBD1	CASSYSGQGNSPLHF	TGTGCCAGCAGTTACTCGGGACAGGGAAATTCACCCCTCCACTTT
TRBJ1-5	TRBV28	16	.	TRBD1	CASSTLDRGRIQPQHF	TGTGCCAGCAGTACCCTCGACAGGGGGCGGATTCAGCCCCAGCATTTT
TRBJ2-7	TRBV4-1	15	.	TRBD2	CASSQLGLGSYEQYF	TGCGCCAGCAGCCAACTTGGACTAGGCTCCTACGAGCAGTACTTC
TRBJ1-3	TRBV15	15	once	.	CATSLGRDIGNTIYF	TGTGCCACCAGCTTAGGCCGGGACATCGGAAACACCATATATTTT